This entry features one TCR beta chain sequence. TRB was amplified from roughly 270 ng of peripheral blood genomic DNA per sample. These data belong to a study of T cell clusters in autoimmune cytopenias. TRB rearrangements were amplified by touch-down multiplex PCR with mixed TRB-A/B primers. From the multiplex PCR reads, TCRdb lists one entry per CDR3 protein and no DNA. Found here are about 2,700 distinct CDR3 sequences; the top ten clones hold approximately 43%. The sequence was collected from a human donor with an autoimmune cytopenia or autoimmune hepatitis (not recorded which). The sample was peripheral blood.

The CDR3: CASSPSGGVADTQYF. The chain couples TRBV12-3 or TRBV12-4 to TRBJ2-3; TCRdb outputs TRBD2, but without DNA this stays unchecked. The CDR3 runs to 15 residues.